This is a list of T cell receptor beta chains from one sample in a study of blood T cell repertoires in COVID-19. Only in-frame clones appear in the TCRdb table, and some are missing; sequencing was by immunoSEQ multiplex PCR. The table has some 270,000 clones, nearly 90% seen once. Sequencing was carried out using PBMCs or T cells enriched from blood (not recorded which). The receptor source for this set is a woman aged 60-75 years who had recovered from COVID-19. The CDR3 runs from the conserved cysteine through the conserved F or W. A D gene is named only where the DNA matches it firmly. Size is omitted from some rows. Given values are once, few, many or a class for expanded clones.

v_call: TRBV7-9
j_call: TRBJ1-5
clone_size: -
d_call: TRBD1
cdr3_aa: CASSRDTGVGNQPQHF
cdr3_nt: TGTGCCAGCAGCCGAGATACAGGGGTAGGGAATCAGCCCCAGCATTTT

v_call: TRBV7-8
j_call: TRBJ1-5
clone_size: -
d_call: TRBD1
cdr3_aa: CASSRDRNQPQHF
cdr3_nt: TGTGCCAGCAGCCGGGACAGGAATCAGCCCCAGCATTTT

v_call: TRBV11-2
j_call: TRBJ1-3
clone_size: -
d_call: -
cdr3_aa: CASSLEARSGNTIYF
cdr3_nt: TGTGCCAGCAGCTTAGAAGCCCGCTCTGGAAACACCATATATTTT

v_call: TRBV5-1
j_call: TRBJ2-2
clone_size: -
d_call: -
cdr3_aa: CASSLSRGELFF
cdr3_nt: TGCGCCAGCAGCTTGAGCCGCGGGGAGCTGTTTTTT

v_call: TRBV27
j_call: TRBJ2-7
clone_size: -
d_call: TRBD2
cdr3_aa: CASSWASGSYEQYF
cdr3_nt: TGTGCCAGCAGTTGGGCTAGCGGGAGTTACGAGCAGTACTTC

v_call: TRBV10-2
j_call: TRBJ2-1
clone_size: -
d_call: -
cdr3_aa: CASSLSVSYNEQFF
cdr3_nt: TGCGCCAGCAGTCTCTCGGTGAGCTACAATGAGCAGTTCTTC

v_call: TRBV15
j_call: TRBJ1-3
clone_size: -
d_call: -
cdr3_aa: CATSRVLSSGNTIYF
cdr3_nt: TGTGCCACCAGCAGAGTCTTGAGCTCTGGAAACACCATATATTTT

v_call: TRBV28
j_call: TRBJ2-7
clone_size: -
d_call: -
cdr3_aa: CASEGVSYEQYF
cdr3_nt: TGTGCCAGTGAAGGGGTCTCCTACGAGCAGTACTTC

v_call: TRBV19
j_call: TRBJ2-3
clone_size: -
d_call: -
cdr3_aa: CATTPTQGTDTQYF
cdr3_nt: TGTGCCACCACCCCCACACAGGGCACAGATACGCAGTATTTT

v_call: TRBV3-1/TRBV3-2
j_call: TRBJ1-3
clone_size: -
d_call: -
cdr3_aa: CASSPPGTGNTIYF
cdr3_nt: TGTGCCAGCAGCCCGCCGGGGACTGGAAACACCATATATTTT

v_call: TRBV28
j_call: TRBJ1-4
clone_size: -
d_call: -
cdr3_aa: CASSSRRQPTNEKLFF
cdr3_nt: TGTGCCAGCAGTTCTCGCAGACAGCCAACTAATGAAAAACTGTTTTTT

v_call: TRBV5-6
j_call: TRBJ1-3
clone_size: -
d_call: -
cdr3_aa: CASSFQGGNTIYF
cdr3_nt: TGTGCCAGCAGCTTCCAGGGCGGAAACACCATATATTTT

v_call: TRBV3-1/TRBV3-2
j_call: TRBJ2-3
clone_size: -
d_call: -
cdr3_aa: CASSPISSPTEFTDTQYF
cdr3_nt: TGTGCCAGCAGCCCAATATCATCCCCGACAGAATTCACAGATACGCAGTATTTT

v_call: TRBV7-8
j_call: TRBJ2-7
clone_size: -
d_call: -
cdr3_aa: CASSPMVNRQYF
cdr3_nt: TGTGCCAGCAGCCCGATGGTAAATAGGCAGTACTTC

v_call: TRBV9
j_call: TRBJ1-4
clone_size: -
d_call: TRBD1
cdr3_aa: CASSPGTVLYNEKLFF
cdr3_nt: TGTGCCAGTAGCCCCGGGACAGTACTTTATAATGAAAAACTGTTTTTT

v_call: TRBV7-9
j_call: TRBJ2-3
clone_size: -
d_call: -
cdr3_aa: CASSFLGTSTDTQYF
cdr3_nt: TGTGCCAGCAGCTTTCTCGGTACTAGCACAGATACGCAGTATTTT

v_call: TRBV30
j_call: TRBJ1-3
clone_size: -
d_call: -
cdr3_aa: CASRTGNTIYF
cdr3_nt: TGTGCCTCGCGAACTGGAAACACCATATATTTT

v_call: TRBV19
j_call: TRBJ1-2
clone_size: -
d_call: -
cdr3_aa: CATQDTYGYTF
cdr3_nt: TGTGCCACTCAAGACACTTATGGCTACACCTTC

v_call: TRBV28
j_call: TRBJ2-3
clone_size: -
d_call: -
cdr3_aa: CASSLVGTSDTQYF
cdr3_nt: TGTGCCAGCAGTTTAGTAGGGACATCAGATACGCAGTATTTT

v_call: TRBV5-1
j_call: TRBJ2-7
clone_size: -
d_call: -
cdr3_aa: CASSLQGYEQYF
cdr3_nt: TGCGCCAGCAGCCTCCAGGGTTACGAGCAGTACTTC

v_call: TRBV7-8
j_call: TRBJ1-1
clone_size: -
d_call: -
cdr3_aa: CASSLQLNTEAFF
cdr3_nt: TGTGCCAGCAGCTTGCAGTTGAACACTGAAGCTTTCTTT

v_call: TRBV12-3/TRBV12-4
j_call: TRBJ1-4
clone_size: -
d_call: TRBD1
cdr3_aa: CASFQGGEKLFF
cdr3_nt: TGTGCCAGCTTCCAGGGGGGTGAAAAACTGTTTTTT

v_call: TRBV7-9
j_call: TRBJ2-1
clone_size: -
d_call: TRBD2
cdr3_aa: CASSLGTSGFDEQFF
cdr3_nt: TGTGCCAGCAGCTTAGGGACTAGCGGGTTCGATGAGCAGTTCTTC

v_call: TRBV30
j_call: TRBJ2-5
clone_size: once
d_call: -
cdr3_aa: CAWSVGLASQETQYF
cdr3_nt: TGTGCCTGGAGTGTCGGGCTAGCTTCCCAAGAGACCCAGTACTTC

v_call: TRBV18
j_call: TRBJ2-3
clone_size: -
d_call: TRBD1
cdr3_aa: CASSPDRETDTQYF
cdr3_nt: TGTGCCAGCTCCCCCGACAGGGAAACAGATACGCAGTATTTT

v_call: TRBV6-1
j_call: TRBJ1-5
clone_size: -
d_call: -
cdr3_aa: CASSGRGTVSNQPQHF
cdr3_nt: TGTGCCAGCAGTGGGCGGGGGACGGTGAGCAATCAGCCCCAGCATTTT

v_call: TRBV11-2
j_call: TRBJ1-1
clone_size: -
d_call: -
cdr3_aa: CASSPVSTEAFF
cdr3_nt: TGTGCCAGCAGCCCGGTGTCCACTGAAGCTTTCTTT

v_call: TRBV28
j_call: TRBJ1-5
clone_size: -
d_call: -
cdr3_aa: CASSEGVERNQPQHF
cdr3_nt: TGTGCCAGCAGCGAGGGGGTGGAACGCAATCAGCCCCAGCATTTT

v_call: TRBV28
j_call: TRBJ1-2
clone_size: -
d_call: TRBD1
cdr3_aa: CASSLTGNGYTF
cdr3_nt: TGTGCCAGCAGTCTGACAGGGAATGGCTACACCTTC

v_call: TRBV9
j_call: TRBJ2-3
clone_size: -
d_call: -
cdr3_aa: CASSVRSSTDTQYF
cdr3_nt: TGTGCCAGCAGCGTTAGGAGTAGCACAGATACGCAGTATTTT

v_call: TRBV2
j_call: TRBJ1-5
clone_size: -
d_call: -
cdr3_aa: CASRAGGRQPQHF
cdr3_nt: TGTGCCAGCAGGGCAGGAGGGCGTCAGCCCCAGCATTTT

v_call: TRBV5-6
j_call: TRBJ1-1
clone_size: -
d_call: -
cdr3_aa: CASSLVRGHREVAFF
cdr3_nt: TGTGCCAGCAGCTTGGTTAGGGGCCATAGGGAGGTAGCTTTCTTT

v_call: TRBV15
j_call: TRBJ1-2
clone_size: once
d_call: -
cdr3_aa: CATSRDRGLGGYTF
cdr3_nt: TGTGCCACCAGCAGAGATCGGGGACTTGGTGGCTACACCTTC

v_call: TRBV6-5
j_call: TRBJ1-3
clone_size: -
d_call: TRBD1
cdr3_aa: CASRQAGGGGNTIYF
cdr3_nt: TGTGCCTCCCGTCAGGCAGGGGGCGGTGGAAACACCATATATTTT

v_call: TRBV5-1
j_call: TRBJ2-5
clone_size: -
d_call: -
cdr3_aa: CASSTGLVQETQYF
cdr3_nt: TGCGCCAGCAGCACGGGACTGGTCCAAGAGACCCAGTACTTC

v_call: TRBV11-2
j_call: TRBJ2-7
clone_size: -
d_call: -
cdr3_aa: CASSPQELYEQYF
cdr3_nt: TGTGCCAGCAGCCCACAGGAGCTCTACGAGCAGTACTTC

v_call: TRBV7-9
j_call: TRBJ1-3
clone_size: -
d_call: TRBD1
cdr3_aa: CASSTPIQDRAGNTIYF
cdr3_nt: TGTGCCAGCAGCACACCCATTCAAGACAGGGCTGGAAACACCATATATTTT

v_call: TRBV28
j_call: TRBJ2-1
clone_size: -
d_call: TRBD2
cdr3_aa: CASSDRGLPPYNEQFF
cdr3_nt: TGTGCCAGCAGCGACCGGGGACTACCCCCCTACAATGAGCAGTTCTTC

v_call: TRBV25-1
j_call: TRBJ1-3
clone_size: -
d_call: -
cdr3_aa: CASSETVFSGNTIYF
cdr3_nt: TGTGCCAGCAGTGAAACAGTCTTCTCTGGAAACACCATATATTTT

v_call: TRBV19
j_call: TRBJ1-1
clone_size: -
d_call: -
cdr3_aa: CASVHPTGRTEAFF
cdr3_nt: TGTGCCAGTGTTCATCCTACAGGGCGTACTGAAGCTTTCTTT

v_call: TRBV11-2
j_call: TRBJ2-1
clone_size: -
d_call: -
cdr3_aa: CASNPSSYNEQFF
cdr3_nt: TGTGCCAGCAACCCTTCGAGCTACAATGAGCAGTTCTTC

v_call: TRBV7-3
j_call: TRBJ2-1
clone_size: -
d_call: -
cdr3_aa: CASSPLGSTSYNEQFF
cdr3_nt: TGTGCCAGCAGCCCTCTAGGGAGTACCTCCTACAATGAGCAGTTCTTC

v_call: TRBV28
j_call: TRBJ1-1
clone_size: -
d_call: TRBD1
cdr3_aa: CASSPSGQGNTEAFF
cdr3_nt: TGTGCCAGCAGCCCCTCAGGACAGGGGAACACTGAAGCTTTCTTT

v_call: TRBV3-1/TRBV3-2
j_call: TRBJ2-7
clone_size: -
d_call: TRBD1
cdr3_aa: CASSPRDRAYEQYF
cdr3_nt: TGTGCCAGCAGCCCGCGGGACAGGGCCTACGAGCAGTACTTC

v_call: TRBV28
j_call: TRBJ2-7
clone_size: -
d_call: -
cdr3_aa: CASSLDFWKQYF
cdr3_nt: TGTGCCAGCAGCTTAGACTTTTGGAAGCAGTACTTC

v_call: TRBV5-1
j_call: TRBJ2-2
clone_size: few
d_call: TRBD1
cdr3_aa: CASKIQGANTGELFF
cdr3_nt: TGCGCCAGCAAAATACAGGGGGCGAACACCGGGGAGCTGTTTTTT

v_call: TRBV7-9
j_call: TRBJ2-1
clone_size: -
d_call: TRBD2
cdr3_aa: CASSWEAGGNWNEQFF
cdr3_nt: TGTGCCAGCAGCTGGGAAGCGGGGGGGAATTGGAATGAGCAGTTCTTC

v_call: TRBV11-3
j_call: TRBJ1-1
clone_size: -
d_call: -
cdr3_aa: CASSLLENTEAFF
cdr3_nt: TGTGCCAGCAGCTTATTAGAAAACACTGAAGCTTTCTTT

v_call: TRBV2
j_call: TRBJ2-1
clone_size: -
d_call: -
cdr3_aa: CASSYYNEQFF
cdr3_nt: TGTGCCAGCAGTTACTACAATGAGCAGTTCTTC

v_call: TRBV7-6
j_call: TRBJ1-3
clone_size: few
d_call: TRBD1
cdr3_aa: CASSLWGQGTGNTIYF
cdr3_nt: TGTGCCAGCAGCTTATGGGGACAGGGAACTGGAAACACCATATATTTT

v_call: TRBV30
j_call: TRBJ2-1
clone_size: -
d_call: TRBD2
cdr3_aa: CAWTPLGGGLSNEQFF
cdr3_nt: TGTGCCTGGACCCCCTTGGGGGGAGGGCTTAGCAATGAGCAGTTCTTC

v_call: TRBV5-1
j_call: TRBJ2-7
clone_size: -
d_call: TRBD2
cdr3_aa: CASRLAASYEQYF
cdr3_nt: TGCGCCAGCAGACTAGCGGCTTCCTACGAGCAGTACTTC

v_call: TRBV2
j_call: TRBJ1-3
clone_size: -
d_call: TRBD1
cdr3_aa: CASAGQTSGNTIYF
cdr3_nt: TGTGCCAGCGCGGGACAGACCTCTGGAAACACCATATATTTT

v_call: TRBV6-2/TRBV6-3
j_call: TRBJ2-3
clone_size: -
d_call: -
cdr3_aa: CASSLVNSFTQYF
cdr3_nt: TGTGCCAGCAGCCTCGTCAACTCATTTACGCAGTATTTT

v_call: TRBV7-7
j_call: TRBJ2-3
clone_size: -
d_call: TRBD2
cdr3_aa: CASSSGLAGGSHTDTQYF
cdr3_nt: TGTGCTAGCAGCTCGGGACTAGCGGGGGGTTCGCACACAGATACGCAGTATTTT

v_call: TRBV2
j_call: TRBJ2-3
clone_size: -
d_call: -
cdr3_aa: CASSEGRGQDTQYF
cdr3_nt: TGTGCCAGCAGTGAAGGGAGGGGTCAAGATACGCAGTATTTT

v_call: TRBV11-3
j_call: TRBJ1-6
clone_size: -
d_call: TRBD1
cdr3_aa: CASSPGQASGSPLHF
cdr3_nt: TGTGCCAGCAGCCCCGGACAGGCGTCAGGGTCACCCCTCCACTTT

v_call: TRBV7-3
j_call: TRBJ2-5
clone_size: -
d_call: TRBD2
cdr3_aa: CASSFFGSAAGVETQYF
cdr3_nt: TGTGCCAGCAGCTTTTTTGGATCGGCAGCGGGGGTCGAGACCCAGTACTTC

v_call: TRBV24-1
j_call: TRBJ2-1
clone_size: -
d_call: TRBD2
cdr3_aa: CATSDLVILAGGPRDEQFF
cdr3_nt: TGTGCCACCAGTGATTTGGTCATACTAGCGGGAGGGCCGAGGGATGAGCAGTTCTTC

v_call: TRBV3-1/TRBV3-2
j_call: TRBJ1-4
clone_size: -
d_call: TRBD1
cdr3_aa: CASSRGTGIGEKLFF
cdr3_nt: TGTGCCAGCAGCCGAGGGACAGGGATTGGTGAAAAACTGTTTTTT